This T cell receptor (beta chain) was identified in a study of regulatory T cells in long-lasting Graves disease. The study's findings and limits: Favoring TRBV28, TRBJ1-2 and TRBJ2-5 was a feature seen in persistent disease. With a small sample size, accuracy may have been reduced.

The table lists this clonotype with a few counts. Its antigen is not known. CDR3 regions were amplified by Arm-PCR using iRepertoire HTBI primers to build TCR beta libraries. TCRdb redid the calling of the multiplex PCR reads with MiXCR, one entry per CDR3 protein. Of 350,000 to 500,000 distinct CDR3 sequences listed, roughly 17% were seen once; the top ten hold around a quarter. Time point denoted: newly diagnosed GD, antithyroid drugs for less than 3 months. TCR sequences were obtained from RNA taken from PBMCs. American Thyroid Association guidelines defined how Graves' disease was diagnosed. Per the germline V gene, CDR1 is KGHSH and CDR2 is LQKENI. J gave up 5 bases and V 0 bases, and 7 bases lay outside the gene matches. The CDR3 has 17 residues. These sequences were also reported in another study, on T cells in Graves' hyperthyroidism and ophthalmopathy. That paper states: HTBI primers drove first-round RT-PCR of the TCR CDR3.

The sequences come from peripheral blood mononuclear cells (PBMCs), collected at new diagnosis, from a patient treated with antithyroid drugs. V usage is TRBV18 and J usage is TRBJ2-2, with 9 bases identical to TRBD2. This receptor was obtained from a woman aged 18-35 years with Graves disease. The CDR3 region is CASSPPVAGADTGELFF. The CDR3 DNA reads TGTGCCAGCTCACCACCCGTAGCGGGAGCGGATACCGGGGAGCTGTTTTTT.